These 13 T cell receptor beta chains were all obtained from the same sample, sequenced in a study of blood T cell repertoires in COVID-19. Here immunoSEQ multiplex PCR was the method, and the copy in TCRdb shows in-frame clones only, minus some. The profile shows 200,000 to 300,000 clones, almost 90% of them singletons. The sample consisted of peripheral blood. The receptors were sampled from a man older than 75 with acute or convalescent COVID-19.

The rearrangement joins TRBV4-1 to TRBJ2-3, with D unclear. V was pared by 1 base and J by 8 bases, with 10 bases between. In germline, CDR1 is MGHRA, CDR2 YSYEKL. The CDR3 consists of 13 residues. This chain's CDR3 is CASSQVIRSTQYF. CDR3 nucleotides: TGCGCCAGCAGCCAAGTGATCCGGAGTACGCAGTATTTT.

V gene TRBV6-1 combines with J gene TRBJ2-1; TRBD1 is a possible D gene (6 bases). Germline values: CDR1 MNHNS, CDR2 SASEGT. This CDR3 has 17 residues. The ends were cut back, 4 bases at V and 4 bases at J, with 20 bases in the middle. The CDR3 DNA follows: TGTGCCAGCAGTGGGATTCCCGGGACAAATCTGTACAATGAGCAGTTCTTC. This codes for CASSGIPGTNLYNEQFF.

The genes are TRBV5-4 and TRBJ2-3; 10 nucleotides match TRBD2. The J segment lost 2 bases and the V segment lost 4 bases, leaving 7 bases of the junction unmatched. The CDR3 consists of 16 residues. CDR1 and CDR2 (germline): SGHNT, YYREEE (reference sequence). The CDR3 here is CASSPPAGGNTDTQYF. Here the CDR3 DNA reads TGTGCCAGCAGCCCCCCAGCGGGGGGGAACACAGATACGCAGTATTTT.

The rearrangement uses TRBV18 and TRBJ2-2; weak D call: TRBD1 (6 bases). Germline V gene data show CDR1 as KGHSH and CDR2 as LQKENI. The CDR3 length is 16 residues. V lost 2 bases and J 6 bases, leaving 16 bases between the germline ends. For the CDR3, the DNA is TGTGCCAGCTCACCAAGGTCACAGGGACCATCCGGGGAGCTGTTTTTT. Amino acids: CASSPRSQGPSGELFF. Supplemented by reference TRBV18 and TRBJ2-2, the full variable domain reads NAGVMQNPRHLVRRRGQEARLRCSPMKGHSHVYWYRQLPEEGLKFMVYLQKENIIDESGMPKERFSAEFPKEGPSILRIQQVVRGDSAAYFCASSPRSQGPSGELFFGEGSRLTVL.

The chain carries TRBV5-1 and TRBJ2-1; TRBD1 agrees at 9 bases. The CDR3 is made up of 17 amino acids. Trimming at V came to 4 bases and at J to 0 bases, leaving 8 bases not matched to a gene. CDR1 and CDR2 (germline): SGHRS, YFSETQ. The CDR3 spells CASSTYRGRGSYNEQFF. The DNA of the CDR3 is TGCGCCAGCAGCACTTACAGGGGGCGGGGCTCCTACAATGAGCAGTTCTTC.

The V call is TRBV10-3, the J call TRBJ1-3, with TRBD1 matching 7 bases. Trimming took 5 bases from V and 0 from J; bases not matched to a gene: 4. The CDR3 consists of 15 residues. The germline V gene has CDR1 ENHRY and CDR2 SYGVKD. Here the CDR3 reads CAISKGTDSGNTIYF. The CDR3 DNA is TGTGCCATCAGTAAGGGGACAGACTCTGGAAACACCATATATTTT.

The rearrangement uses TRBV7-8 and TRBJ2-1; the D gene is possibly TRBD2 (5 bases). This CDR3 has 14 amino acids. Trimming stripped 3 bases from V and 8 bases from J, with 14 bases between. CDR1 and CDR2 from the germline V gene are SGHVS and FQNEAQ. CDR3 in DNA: TGTGCCAGCAGCTTTCCGACTCCCGGGGATGAGCAGTTCTTC. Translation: CASSFPTPGDEQFF. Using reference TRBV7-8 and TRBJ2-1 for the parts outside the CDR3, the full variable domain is GAGVSQSPRYKVAKRGQDVALRCDPISGHVSLFWYQQALGQGPEFLTYFQNEAQLDKSGLPSDRFFAERPEGSVSTLKIQRTQQEDSAVYLCASSFPTPGDEQFFGPGTRLTVL.

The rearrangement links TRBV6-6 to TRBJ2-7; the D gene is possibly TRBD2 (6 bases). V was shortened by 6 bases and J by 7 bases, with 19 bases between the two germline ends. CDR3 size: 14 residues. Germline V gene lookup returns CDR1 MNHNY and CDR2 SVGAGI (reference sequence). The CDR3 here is CASRRRGGGSEQYF. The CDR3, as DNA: TGTGCCAGCAGGAGACGGGGAGGTGGGTCGGAGCAGTACTTC.

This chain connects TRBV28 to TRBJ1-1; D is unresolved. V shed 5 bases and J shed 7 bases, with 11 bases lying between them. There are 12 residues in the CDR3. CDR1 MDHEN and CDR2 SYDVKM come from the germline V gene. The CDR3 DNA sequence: TGTGCCAGCAGTCAGCAGGATCTTGAAGCTTTCTTT. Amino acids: CASSQQDLEAFF.

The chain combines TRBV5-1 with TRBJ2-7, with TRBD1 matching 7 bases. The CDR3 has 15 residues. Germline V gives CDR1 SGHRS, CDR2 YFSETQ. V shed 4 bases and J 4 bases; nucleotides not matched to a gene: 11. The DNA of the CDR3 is TGCGCCAGCAGCCCGGCAGGGACAGCCGTATACGAGCAGTACTTC. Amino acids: CASSPAGTAVYEQYF.

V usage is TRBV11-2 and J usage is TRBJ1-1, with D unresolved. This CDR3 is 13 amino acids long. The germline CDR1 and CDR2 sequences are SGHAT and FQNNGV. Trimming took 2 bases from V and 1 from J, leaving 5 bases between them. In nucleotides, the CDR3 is TGTGCCAGCAGCTTAAGTAGGAACACTGAAGCTTTCTTT. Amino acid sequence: CASSLSRNTEAFF.

In DNA form, the CDR3 reads TGTGCCAGTAGTGTTTACAGGGGAACTGGAAACACCATATATTTT. The encoded protein is CASSVYRGTGNTIYF. This chain joins TRBV19 and TRBJ1-3; TRBD1 matches at 7 bases. CDR3 length equals 15 residues. Trimming cost V 5 bases and J 2 bases; bases outside gene matches: 6. Germline CDR1 LNHDA, CDR2 SQIVND (reference sequence).

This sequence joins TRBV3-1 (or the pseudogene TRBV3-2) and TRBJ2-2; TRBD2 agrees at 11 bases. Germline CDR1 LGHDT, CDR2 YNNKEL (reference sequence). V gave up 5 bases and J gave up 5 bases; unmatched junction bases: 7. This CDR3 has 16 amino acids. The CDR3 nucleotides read TGTGCCAGCAGCTCCGGGACTAGCGGTAGGACCGGGGAGCTGTTTTTT. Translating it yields CASSSGTSGRTGELFF.